The sequence of this TCR beta chain was determined in a study of T cell responses to AZD1222 COVID-19 vaccine. Study results and limitations: Baseline testing showed seropositivity in only six AZD1222 recipients. Spike as a whole was targeted by vaccine-associated CD4 TCRs, dominant at 160-218 and 743-854. A rise in Spike-specific TCR breadth and depth followed two AZD1222 doses.

With regard to this clone: The antigen remains unidentified.

Method: immunoSEQ multiplex PCR; TCRdb's copy keeps in-frame clones and lacks some. The sample includes approximately 190,000 clones, about 87% seen only once; the top ten take around 2.5%. The sequence was collected from an adult in good health. Sequenced here: peripheral blood, sampled on day 0 of MenACWY control vaccination.

CDR3 in amino acids: CASSEREQFF. In nucleotides, the CDR3 is TGTGCCAGCAGTGAAAGGGAGCAGTTCTTC. The rearrangement links TRBV25-1 to TRBJ2-1; D is ambiguous. The CDR3 loop spans 10 amino acids. V lost 2 bases to trimming and J lost 10 bases, with 3 bases between them. CDR1 and CDR2 from the germline V gene are MGHDK and SYGVNS.